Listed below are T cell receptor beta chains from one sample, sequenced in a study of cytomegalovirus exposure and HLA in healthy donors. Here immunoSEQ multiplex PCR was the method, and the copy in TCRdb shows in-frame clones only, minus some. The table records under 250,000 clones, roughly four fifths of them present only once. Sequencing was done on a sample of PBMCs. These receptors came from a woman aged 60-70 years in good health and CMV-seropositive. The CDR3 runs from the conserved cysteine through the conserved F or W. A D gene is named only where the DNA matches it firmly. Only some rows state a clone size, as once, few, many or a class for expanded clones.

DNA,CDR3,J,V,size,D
TGTGCCTGGAGCCCGGGACACCCCGGGGAGACCCAGTACTTC,CAWSPGHPGETQYF,TRBJ2-5,TRBV30,few,NA
TGTGCCAGCAGCTTGGGCACAGGGGCTCAGAACACTGAAGCTTTCTTT,CASSLGTGAQNTEAFF,TRBJ1-1,TRBV5-5,few,TRBD1
TGTGCCAGCAGCCTAGGGACAGGGAGGGGGTTCGAAGCTTTCTTT,CASSLGTGRGFEAFF,TRBJ1-1,TRBV28,NA,TRBD1
TGTGCCAGCAGCTTAGGTATGGGACAGTTAAACACTGAAGCTTTCTTT,CASSLGMGQLNTEAFF,TRBJ1-1,TRBV7-9,once,TRBD1
TGCGCCAGCAGCCAAGTCGGGTACAATGGCTACACCTTC,CASSQVGYNGYTF,TRBJ1-2,TRBV4-1,NA,NA
TGTGCCAGCAGCTCGGGACAGGGATCCTACAATGAGCAGTTCTTC,CASSSGQGSYNEQFF,TRBJ2-1,TRBV11-2,NA,TRBD1
TGTGCCAGCAGCCCCAGTGGGGGACTAGCGATTAGCTCCTACAATGAGCAGTTCTTC,CASSPSGGLAISSYNEQFF,TRBJ2-1,TRBV5-5,NA,TRBD2
TGTGCCAGCAGCAAGGGTGGGGCAGATTTCTCCTACGAGCAGTACTTC,CASSKGGADFSYEQYF,TRBJ2-7,TRBV7-9,NA,NA
TGTGCCAGCAGCTCCATCCCCAGGGGGCGGTTGTCTGAAGCTTTCTTT,CASSSIPRGRLSEAFF,TRBJ1-1,TRBV7-9,few,TRBD1
TGTGCCAGCAGCTTCAGGGGGCAAGGCACAGATACGCAGTATTTT,CASSFRGQGTDTQYF,TRBJ2-3,TRBV7-9,once,TRBD1
TGTGCCAGCAGCTTAGGACTAGCGGGAAACAATGAGCAGTTCTTC,CASSLGLAGNNEQFF,TRBJ2-1,TRBV7-9,NA,TRBD2
TGTGCCAGTAAGAAGAAGCGGGGCTCCTACGAGCAGTACTTC,CASKKKRGSYEQYF,TRBJ2-7,TRBV19,NA,TRBD2
TGTGCCAGCACCCTCCGCGGGAGTGCCACCGGGGAGCTGTTTTTT,CASTLRGSATGELFF,TRBJ2-2,TRBV27,NA,TRBD2
TGTGCCAGCAGCGTAGGAATCGCGACAATGATCTACAATGAGCAGTTCTTC,CASSVGIATMIYNEQFF,TRBJ2-1,TRBV9,NA,NA
TGTGCCACCAGTTTAGGGGGCGAGCAGTACTTC,CATSLGGEQYF,TRBJ2-7,TRBV2,NA,NA
TGCGCCAGCAGCTTGTTTGGCGGGAGCACAGATACGCAGTATTTT,CASSLFGGSTDTQYF,TRBJ2-3,TRBV5-1,NA,NA
TGCAGCGGATCGCTAGCGGGAGTTGAGCAGTTCTTC,CSGSLAGVEQFF,TRBJ2-1,TRBV29-1,NA,TRBD2
TGCGCCAGCAGACCCACAGGGGACTATGGCTACACCTTC,CASRPTGDYGYTF,TRBJ1-2,TRBV5-1,NA,TRBD1
TGTGCCAGCAGTTTTGACAGGGATAATCAGCCCCAGCATTTT,CASSFDRDNQPQHF,TRBJ1-5,TRBV2,NA,TRBD1
TGTGCCAGCAGCTCCTTACTGAGCTATGGCTACACCTTC,CASSSLLSYGYTF,TRBJ1-2,TRBV5-4,NA,NA
TGTGCCAGCTCATCAGGGGGCTATTACAATGAGCAGTTCTTC,CASSSGGYYNEQFF,TRBJ2-1,TRBV18,NA,TRBD1
TGTGCCAGCAGCGAACTACAGGCTGGCACTGAAGCTTTCTTT,CASSELQAGTEAFF,TRBJ1-1,TRBV7-9,NA,NA
TGTGCCAGCAGTTTATGGGGGAGGATAACCTACGAGCAGTACTTC,CASSLWGRITYEQYF,TRBJ2-7,TRBV27,NA,NA
TGTGCCAGCAGTACCCCTAGCGGGAGAAAGTCCTACAATGAGCAGTTCTTC,CASSTPSGRKSYNEQFF,TRBJ2-1,TRBV27,NA,TRBD2
TGTGCCAGCAGCAAACAGGGGTTCTCTGGAAACACCATATATTTT,CASSKQGFSGNTIYF,TRBJ1-3,TRBV5-4,once,TRBD1